This T cell receptor (beta chain) was captured in a study of control samples from healthy donors and cancer patients. V trimming: 2 bases; J trimming: 4 bases; junction bases outside the gene matches: 4. Germline lookup yields CDR1 MNHEY and CDR2 SMNVEV (reference sequence). The CDR3 covers 14 residues. This clone has a handful of counts. Sequenced by immunoSEQ multiplex PCR; TCRdb stores in-frame clones only, minus some. The sample shows approximately 86,000 clones, around 86% of them seen only once. The sequence was collected from a man aged 25-40 years in good health. The J gene is TRBJ2-5, the V gene TRBV27; 7 nucleotides match TRBD1. The specimen sequenced was blood. The CDR3 protein is CASSLLGGAETQYF. In nucleotides, the CDR3 is TGTGCCAGCAGTTTACTAGGGGGCGCAGAGACCCAGTACTTC.